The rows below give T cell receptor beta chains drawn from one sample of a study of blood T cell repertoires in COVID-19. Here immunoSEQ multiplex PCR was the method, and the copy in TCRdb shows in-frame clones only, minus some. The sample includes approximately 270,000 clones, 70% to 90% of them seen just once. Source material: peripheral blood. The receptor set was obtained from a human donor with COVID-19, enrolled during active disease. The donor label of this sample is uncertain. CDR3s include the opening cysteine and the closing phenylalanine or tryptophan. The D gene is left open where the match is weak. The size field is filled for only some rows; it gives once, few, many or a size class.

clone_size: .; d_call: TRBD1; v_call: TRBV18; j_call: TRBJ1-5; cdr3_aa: CASSPIGTASNQPQHF; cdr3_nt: TGTGCCAGCTCACCAATAGGGACAGCTAGCAATCAGCCCCAGCATTTT
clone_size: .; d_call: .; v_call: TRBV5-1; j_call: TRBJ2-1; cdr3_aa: CASSLDRAGVNNEQFF; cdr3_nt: TGCGCCAGCAGCTTGGACAGGGCGGGGGTCAACAATGAGCAGTTCTTC
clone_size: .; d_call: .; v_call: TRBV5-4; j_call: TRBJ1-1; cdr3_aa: CASSSPGGWEDTEAFF; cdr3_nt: TGTGCCAGCAGCTCCCCGGGGGGGTGGGAAGACACTGAAGCTTTCTTT
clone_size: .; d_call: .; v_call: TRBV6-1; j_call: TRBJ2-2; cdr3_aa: CASMRDQGGAGELFF; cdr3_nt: TGTGCCAGTATGCGGGACCAAGGAGGGGCCGGGGAGCTGTTTTTT
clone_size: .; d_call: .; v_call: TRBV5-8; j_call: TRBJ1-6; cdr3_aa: CASSLERSYNSPLHF; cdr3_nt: TGTGCCAGCAGCTTGGAGAGATCCTATAATTCACCCCTCCACTTT
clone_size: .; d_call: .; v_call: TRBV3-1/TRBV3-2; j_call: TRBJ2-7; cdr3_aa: CASSPTPADSISEQYF; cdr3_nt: TGTGCCAGCAGCCCCACCCCGGCGGACTCTATCTCCGAGCAGTACTTC
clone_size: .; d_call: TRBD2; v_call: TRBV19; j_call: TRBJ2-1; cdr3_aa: CASSITTGLAGVVSYNEQFF; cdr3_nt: TGTGCCAGTAGTATAACAACGGGACTAGCGGGAGTTGTCTCCTACAATGAGCAGTTCTTC
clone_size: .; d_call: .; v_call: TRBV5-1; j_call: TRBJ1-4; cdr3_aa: CASSLDTVNEKLFF; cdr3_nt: TGCGCCAGCAGCTTGGATACAGTTAATGAAAAACTGTTTTTT
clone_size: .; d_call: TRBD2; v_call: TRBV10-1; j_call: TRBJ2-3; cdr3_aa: CASSARLAESTDTQYF; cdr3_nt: TGCGCCAGCAGTGCCCGACTAGCGGAAAGCACAGATACGCAGTATTTT
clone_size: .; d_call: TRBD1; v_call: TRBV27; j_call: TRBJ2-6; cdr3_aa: CASTQSDRYSSGANVLTF; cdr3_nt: TGTGCCAGCACCCAATCGGACAGGTACAGCTCTGGGGCCAACGTCCTGACTTTC
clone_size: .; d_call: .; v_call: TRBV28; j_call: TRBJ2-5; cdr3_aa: CASSNPRGPGRETQYF; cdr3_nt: TGTGCCAGCAGTAACCCGCGGGGCCCCGGTCGGGAGACCCAGTACTTC
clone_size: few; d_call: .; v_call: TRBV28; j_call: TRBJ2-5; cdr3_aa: CASRNILEHQETQYF; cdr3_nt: TGTGCCAGCAGGAACATCCTAGAACACCAAGAGACCCAGTACTTC
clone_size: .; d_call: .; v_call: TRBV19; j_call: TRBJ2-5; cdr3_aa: CASSIGAGAGEETQYF; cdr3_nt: TGTGCCAGTAGTATAGGGGCAGGGGCCGGGGAAGAGACCCAGTACTTC
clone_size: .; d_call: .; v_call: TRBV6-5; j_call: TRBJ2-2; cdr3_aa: CASLNTGELFF; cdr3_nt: TGTGCCAGCCTAAACACCGGGGAGCTGTTTTTT
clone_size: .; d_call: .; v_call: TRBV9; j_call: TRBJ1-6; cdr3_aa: CASSRSDQENSPLHF; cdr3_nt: TGTGCCAGCAGCCGTAGCGACCAGGAAAATTCACCCCTCCACTTT
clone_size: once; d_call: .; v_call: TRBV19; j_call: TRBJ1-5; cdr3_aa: CASRPNPGVTGGNQPQHF; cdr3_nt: TGTGCCAGTAGACCCAACCCCGGAGTCACGGGTGGCAATCAGCCCCAGCATTTT
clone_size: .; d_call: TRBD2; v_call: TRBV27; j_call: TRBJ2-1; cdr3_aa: CASSSPSSGNSRNEQFF; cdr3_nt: TGTGCCAGCAGCTCCCCCTCTAGCGGGAACTCAAGAAATGAGCAGTTCTTC
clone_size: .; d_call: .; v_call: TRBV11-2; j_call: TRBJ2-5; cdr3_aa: CASSLNGGSRETQYF; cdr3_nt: TGTGCCAGCAGCTTAAACGGCGGCAGTAGAGAGACCCAGTACTTC
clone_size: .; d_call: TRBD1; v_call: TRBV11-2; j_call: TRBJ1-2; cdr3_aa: CASSFARGTGGPYTF; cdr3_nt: TGTGCCAGCAGCTTTGCTAGGGGGACAGGGGGGCCCTACACCTTC
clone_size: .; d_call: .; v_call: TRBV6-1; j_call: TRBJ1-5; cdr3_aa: CASSEAPVSNQPQHF; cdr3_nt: TGTGCCAGCAGTGAAGCCCCGGTTAGCAATCAGCCCCAGCATTTT
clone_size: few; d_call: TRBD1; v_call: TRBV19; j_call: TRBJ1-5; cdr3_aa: CASTATGVQPQHF; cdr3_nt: TGTGCCAGTACCGCCACAGGGGTTCAGCCCCAGCATTTT
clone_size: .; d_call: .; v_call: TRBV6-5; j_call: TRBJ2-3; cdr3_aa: CASSLEGVGTDTQYF; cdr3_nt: TGTGCCAGCAGTCTTGAGGGAGTAGGCACAGATACGCAGTATTTT
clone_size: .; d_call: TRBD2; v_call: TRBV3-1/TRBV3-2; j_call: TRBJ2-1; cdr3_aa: CASSGERREICSYNEQFF; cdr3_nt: TGTGCCAGCAGCGGAGAGCGGCGGGAGATCTGCTCCTACAATGAGCAGTTCTTC
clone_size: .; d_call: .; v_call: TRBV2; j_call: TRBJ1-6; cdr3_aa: CASSDEANSPLHF; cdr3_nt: TGTGCCAGCAGTGACGAGGCCAATTCACCCCTCCACTTT
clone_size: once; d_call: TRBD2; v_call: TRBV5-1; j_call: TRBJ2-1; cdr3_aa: CASSTGTSGYSYNEQFF; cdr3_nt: TGCGCCAGCAGCACAGGGACTAGCGGGTACTCCTACAATGAGCAGTTCTTC
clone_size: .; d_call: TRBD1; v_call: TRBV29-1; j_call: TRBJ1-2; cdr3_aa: CSVDLKDRGVGVYGYTF; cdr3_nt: TGCAGCGTTGACCTAAAGGACAGGGGTGTTGGGGTATATGGCTACACCTTC
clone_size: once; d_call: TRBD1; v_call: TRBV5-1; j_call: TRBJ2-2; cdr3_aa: CASSWTGTGGTGELFF; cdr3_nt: TGCGCCAGCAGCTGGACCGGGACAGGGGGCACCGGGGAGCTGTTTTTT
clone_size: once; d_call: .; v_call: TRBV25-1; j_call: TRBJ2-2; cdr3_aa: CASSEGLWGVQNTGELFF; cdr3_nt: TGTGCCAGCAGTGAAGGGCTCTGGGGGGTTCAGAACACCGGGGAGCTGTTTTTT